This T cell receptor beta chain was captured by sequencing in a study of T cells in Graves' hyperthyroidism and ophthalmopathy. Overall study context: Before any treatment, at initial diagnosis, peripheral blood was collected. Overall study results and limits: Blood also contained most expanded thyroid clonotypes above 0.001. Prediction of ophthalmopathy progression came a median around 6 months pre-onset.

On the basis of clinical symptoms, serum thyroxine and TRAb, thyroid ultrasound and orbital computed tomography, diagnoses were made. The source material, RNA transcripts, was used to amplify TCR beta CDR3 regions. An initial round of RT-PCR targeting the TCR CDR3 relied on the HTBI primer set. A single record per CDR3 protein comes from TCRdb applying MiXCR to the multiplex PCR reads. The sample holds more than 450,000 distinct CDR3 sequences; approximately 20% are singletons and the top ten take over 45%. A note on this clonotype: The antigen remains unidentified.

CDR1 is ENHRY and CDR2 is SYGVKD in the germline V gene. Trimming cost V 0 bases and J 7 bases; bases outside gene matches: 3. The CDR3 is made up of 15 amino acids. The chain couples TRBV10-3 to TRBJ1-5; 10 bases agree with TRBD1. Sequenced input: blood. The origin of this receptor is a man in his forties or fifties with Graves' ophthalmopathy. The CDR3 nucleotides read TGTGCCATCAGTGAGTCCCGGGACAGGGGACAGCCCCAGCATTTT. This codes for CAISESRDRGQPQHF.